This entry is about one T cell receptor beta chain. This clonotype was detected a few times. Its antigen is still unknown. Base qualities are not recorded, but no much larger clone differs from it by a single base. This sample stems from a study of T cells after yellow fever vaccination (dated by TCRdb to about 2019). In the study overall: The SMART-Seq v4 Ultra Low Input RNA kit was used to prepare libraries from fractions with low cell numbers. Blood was drawn at multiple timepoints before and after primary and secondary immunization, with bulk PBMC replicates and cell subsets isolated. Two healthy male donors made up the cohort, one aged 18 to 30 years and the other aged 30 to 39 years. To follow T-cell clones before and after both primary and booster YFV17D yellow fever vaccination, bulk TCR alpha and beta repertoires underwent longitudinal sequencing.

The CDR3 sequence holds 14 residues, the cysteine and phenylalanine included. CDR3 DNA is the only sequence kept; it has 42 bases, read in frame from the first base. Via the germline V gene (reference sequence), CDR1 is SGHNT and CDR2 YYREEE. V loses 2 bases of germline sequence and J loses 0 bases, and the interval between the two ends is 8 bases. Beyond this particular receptor, the publication reports: Computational filtering was needed because FACS-sorted repertoires could contain abundant contaminating clonotypes from the bulk population. The study included only a couple of donors, which limits how far the findings can be generalized. Compared with the primary T-cell response, the secondary T-cell response was weaker but faster, peaking on day 5 rather than day 15. Most clones expanded after primary vaccination (96% of CD4 and 88% of CD8) were re-detected after the booster, suggesting that broad memory maintenance occurred. A small share of clonotypes occurred in both CD4 and CD8 compartments, likely arising from convergent recombination.

TCR cDNA was synthesized by 5'RACE template switching, which introduced a universal primer site and unique molecular identifiers. Priming of cDNA synthesis was performed from both the TCR alpha and TCR beta constant segments. Libraries were amplified in two PCR steps, with sample barcodes and sequencing adapters added in the second step. Sequencing of libraries was performed on Illumina HiSeq 2500 (2x100 bp) or NovaSeq (2x150 bp). The authors' analysis ran thus. Demultiplexing of reads and collapsing into UMI consensus sequences were performed with MIGEC, and V(D)J alignment was carried out with MiXCR. Using edgeR on replicate PBMC samples, clonotypes were called vaccine-responding if FDR was below 0.01 and the log2 fold change was above 5 up to day 15. CD4 or CD8 identity was assigned to each bulk clonotype according to whether the clonotype was present at higher abundance in the sequenced CD4 repertoire or the sequenced CD8 repertoire. Starting from the raw public reads, TCRdb applied fastp trimming at Q25, assembled clones with MiXCR and retained in-frame beta chains. Entries are consolidated by CDR3 protein sequence, retaining the most common genes and DNA. The V and J calls and clone size come from TCRdb's table, not from the authors' own analysis. In all, the sample holds 400,000 or so distinct CDR3 sequences, and approximately 10% of those were seen once. The ten largest make up less than 20% of the sample.

According to the study, the label for this sample's treatment or condition signals: live attenuated yellow fever vaccine strain. At every blood-draw timepoint, two biological replicates of bulk PBMCs were collected. A standard Ficoll-Paque protocol was used to isolate PBMCs from peripheral blood. TriZol was used to extract RNA from bulk PBMCs, from CD4 and CD8 fractions, and from dextramer-positive and dextramer-negative fractions. The material was PBMCs, obtained on the day of the first yellow fever vaccination. The chain is made from TRBV5-4 and TRBJ1-1; the D gene cannot be named for sure. This receptor was identified in a man aged 18 to 35 who received the YFV17D yellow fever vaccine. CDR3 region: CASSFMAMNTEAFF. The DNA is TGTGCCAGCAGCTTCATGGCGATGAACACTGAAGCTTTCTTT.